Below are 18 T cell receptor beta chains sequenced from a single sample in a study of beta chain features in type 1 diabetes (dated by TCRdb to 2016 to 2019). Libraries were built with the immunoSEQ multiplex PCR assay. The entire isolated RNA was reverse transcribed using the High Capacity cDNA Reverse Transcription Kit, and thus expressed TCRB transcripts were sequenced. Sourced from immuneACCESS, this table was stored by TCRdb with only in-frame sequences that have V and J called. A share of the clones is absent; for the studies checked, an unresolved V gene accounts for under half, and the remainder has no known explanation. The table for this sample lists a few hundred thousand clones; approximately 13% of them were counted only once. The ten largest clonotypes hold roughly 0.033% of the sample. Sequencing used naive CD4+ T cells from blood. The intended sense of this specimen's cell subset or site label: true naive CD4+ T cells. Receptors originate from a man aged 25-45 years in good health.

The V call is TRBV6-5, the J call TRBJ2-7, with 8 positions matching TRBD1. V trimming: 6 bases; J trimming: 5 bases; junction bases outside the gene matches: 6. The CDR3 has 13 amino acids. Germline V gene sequence: CDR1 MNHEY, CDR2 SVGAGI. The CDR3 DNA sequence: TGTGCCAGCAGACGGACAGGGTTAGACGAGCAGTACGTC. Its protein product is CASRRTGLDEQYV.

This clone has just a few counts. V and J are TRBV5-6 and TRBJ2-7; D is unclear. This CDR3 is 15 amino acids long. V was clipped by 0 bases and J by 0 bases, with 10 bases between them. CDR1 SGHDT and CDR2 YYEEEE come from the germline V gene. The CDR3 sequence is CASSLALVASYEQYF. CDR3 sequence (DNA): TGTGCCAGCAGCTTGGCCCTTGTTGCCTCCTACGAGCAGTACTTC.

The gene calls are TRBV19 and TRBJ2-7, with D perhaps matching TRBD1 (5 bases). V was trimmed by 9 bases and J by 3 bases, leaving 9 bases between them. The germline V gene encodes CDR1 LNHDA and CDR2 SQIVND (reference sequence). The CDR3 extends over 11 amino acids. The CDR3: CASPTVYEQYV. The CDR3 DNA reads TGTGCCAGCCCGACAGTCTACGAGCAGTACGTC.

The chain links TRBV7-8 to TRBJ2-3, with no clear D. V lost 5 bases to trimming and J lost 3 bases, with 6 bases between them. CDR3 length equals 12 residues. Per germline, CDR1 SGHVS and CDR2 FQNEAQ. The CDR3 reads CASSQTTDTQYF. The CDR3 DNA follows: TGTGCCAGCAGCCAAACGACAGATACGCAGTATTTT.

This clone has a handful of counts. The chain carries TRBV7-2 and TRBJ2-3; 7 bases match TRBD2. The CDR3 contains 16 residues. The trim removed 2 bases at V and 0 bases at J, leaving 5 bases unmatched. Germline V gene data show CDR1 as SGHTA and CDR2 as FQGNSA. This CDR3 reads CASSLRASGSTDTQYF. Written as DNA, the CDR3 is TGTGCCAGCAGCTTACGGGCTAGCGGCAGCACAGATACGCAGTATTTT.

The chain's CDR3 is CSVGSQGLGEQFF. As DNA, the CDR3 is TGCAGCGTTGGGAGTCAGGGATTGGGTGAGCAGTTCTTC. The V gene is TRBV29-1, the J gene TRBJ2-1; D is possibly TRBD1 (5 bases). This CDR3 region has 13 residues. Trimming took off 4 bases at V and 9 bases at J, with 16 bases between the two ends. The V gene's germline CDR1 is SQVTM and CDR2 ANQGSEA.

In this sample, this clone turned up a few times. This chain connects TRBV6-1 to TRBJ1-2, with no clear D. Trimming took 8 bases from V and 5 from J, leaving 6 bases between them. This CDR3 is 10 amino acids long. The germline V gene encodes CDR1 MNHNS and CDR2 SASEGT. The CDR3 is CASEQYGYTF. As DNA, the CDR3 is TGTGCCAGCGAACAGTATGGCTACACCTTC.

The sample holds a few counts of this clone. The chain uses TRBV7-8 and TRBJ2-1; tentative D call: TRBD1 (6 bases). Per the germline V gene, CDR1 is SGHVS and CDR2 is FQNEAQ. Deletions cut 4 bases from V and 0 bases from J, with 16 bases between. The CDR3 spans 17 residues. The CDR3 bases are TGTGCCAGCAGCTCTTACCTAACAGGGAGCTCCTACAATGAGCAGTTCTTC. Its translation: CASSSYLTGSSYNEQFF.

This chain joins TRBV7-2 and TRBJ2-7; D call uncertain. Germline V gene sequence: CDR1 SGHTA, CDR2 FQGNSA. The CDR3 runs 14 residues. V was pared by 1 base and J by 3 bases, with 10 bases between. In nucleotides, the CDR3 is TGTGCCAGCAGCTTAGTTGTCGGAGACTACGAGCAGTACTTC. Amino acids: CASSLVVGDYEQYF.

The chain is built from TRBV7-2 and TRBJ2-7; 8 bases align to TRBD1. The CDR3 runs 15 residues. V lost 5 bases to trimming and J lost 4 bases; unmatched junction nucleotides: 10. The V gene's germline CDR1 is SGHTA and CDR2 FQGNSA. CDR3: CASSGTGTGPYEQYF. In DNA, the CDR3 is TGTGCCAGCAGCGGAACCGGGACAGGCCCATACGAGCAGTACTTC.

The rearrangement uses TRBV6-6 and TRBJ2-5; D is ambiguous. The CDR3 loop spans 11 amino acids. Trimming left V 6 bases short and J 3 bases short, with 5 bases between. Germline-derived CDR1 and CDR2 are MNHNY and SVGAGI (reference sequence). The CDR3 is CASRSKETQYF. CDR3 DNA sequence: TGTGCCAGCAGGTCAAAAGAGACCCAGTACTTC.

This clone was counted only a few times. This chain connects TRBV30 to TRBJ2-2, with D possibly TRBD2 on 7 matching bases. This CDR3 contains 14 residues. Trimming stripped 0 bases from V and 5 bases from J, with 10 bases between. CDR1 and CDR2 from the germline V gene are GTSNPN and SVGIG (reference sequence). The chain's CDR3 is CAWSVQGGTGELFF. The CDR3 DNA sequence: TGTGCCTGGAGTGTACAGGGAGGGACCGGGGAGCTGTTTTTT.

This clone was found a few times. The chain joins TRBV9 to TRBJ2-1; D gene uncertain. This CDR3 has 15 residues. Germline V gene data show CDR1 as SGDLS and CDR2 as YYNGEE. Deletions cut 6 bases from V and 0 bases from J, with 13 bases between. CDR3 in amino acids: CASTQSVSSYNEQFF. CDR3 in DNA: TGTGCCAGCACCCAGAGCGTGAGCTCCTACAATGAGCAGTTCTTC.

This clone was counted between two and nine times. The chain joins TRBV6-4 to TRBJ2-1; tentative D call: TRBD2 (5 bases). The germline gives CDR1 MRHNA, CDR2 SNTAGT. The CDR3 contains 15 residues. The V gene lost 2 bases and the J gene lost 6 bases, with 14 bases spanning the gap. This chain's CDR3 is CASSDIGGRANEQFF. The CDR3, as DNA: TGTGCCAGCAGTGACATAGGCGGGCGGGCCAATGAGCAGTTCTTC.

This clone has a handful of counts. V is TRBV6-5 and J is TRBJ2-3; D not resolved. The V and J ends lost 6 bases and 5 bases respectively, with 15 bases between them. Looked up from germline, CDR1 is MNHEY and CDR2 is SVGAGI. This CDR3 region has 14 residues. The CDR3 here is CASSRISLRDTQYF. The CDR3, as DNA: TGTGCCAGCAGCCGGATCTCGCTGAGAGATACGCAGTATTTT.

This clone was seen a handful of times. The chain recombines TRBV29-1 with TRBJ2-5, with TRBD1 identical over 7 bases. Germline loops: CDR1 SQVTM, CDR2 ANQGSEA. With V trimmed by 7 bases and J by 2 bases, 10 bases remained unmatched. There are 14 residues in the CDR3. The CDR3 spells CSGAPGTAQETQYF. In DNA, the CDR3 is TGCAGCGGCGCCCCCGGGACAGCGCAAGAGACCCAGTACTTC.

V and J are TRBV19 and TRBJ1-2; TRBD1 agrees at 9 bases. V dropped 0 bases and J dropped 8; count of bases not matched to a gene: 7. From germline, CDR1 is LNHDA and CDR2 SQIVND (reference sequence). The CDR3 extends over 15 amino acids. CDR3 sequence: CASSIDLGQGRGYTF. CDR3 DNA sequence: TGTGCCAGTAGTATAGACCTGGGACAGGGAAGGGGCTACACCTTC.

This rearrangement joins TRBV13 to TRBJ1-1; 7 nucleotides align to TRBD1. The germline V gene encodes CDR1 PRHDT and CDR2 FYEKMQ (reference sequence). The CDR3 is 13 residues long. V lost 1 base and J lost 5; bases outside the gene matches: 1. Here the CDR3 DNA reads TGTGCCAGCAGCTTAGTCAGGGGGACTGAAGCTTTCTTT. It codes for CASSLVRGTEAFF.